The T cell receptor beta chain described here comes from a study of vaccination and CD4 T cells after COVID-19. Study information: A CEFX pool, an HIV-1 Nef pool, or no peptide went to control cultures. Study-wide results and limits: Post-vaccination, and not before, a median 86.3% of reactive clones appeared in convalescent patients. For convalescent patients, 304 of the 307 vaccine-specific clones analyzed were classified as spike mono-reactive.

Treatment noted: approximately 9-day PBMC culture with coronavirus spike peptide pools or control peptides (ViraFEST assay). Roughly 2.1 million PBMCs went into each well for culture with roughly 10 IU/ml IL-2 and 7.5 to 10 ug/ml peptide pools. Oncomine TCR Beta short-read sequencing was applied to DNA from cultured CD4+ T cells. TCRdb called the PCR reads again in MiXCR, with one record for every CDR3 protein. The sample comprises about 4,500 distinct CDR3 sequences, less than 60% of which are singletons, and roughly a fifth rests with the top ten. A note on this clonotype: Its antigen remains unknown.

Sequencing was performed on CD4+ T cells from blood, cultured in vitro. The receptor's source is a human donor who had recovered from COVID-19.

CDR3 DNA sequence: TGTGCCAGCAGCTTAGCCACAGATAGCAATCAGCCCCAGCATTTT. Amino acid sequence: CASSLATDSNQPQHF. The V and J genes are TRBV7-2 and TRBJ1-5; D ambiguous. V dropped 0 bases and J dropped 0 bases, with 6 bases sitting between them. This CDR3 comprises 15 residues. Germline loops: CDR1 SGHTA, CDR2 FQGNSA.